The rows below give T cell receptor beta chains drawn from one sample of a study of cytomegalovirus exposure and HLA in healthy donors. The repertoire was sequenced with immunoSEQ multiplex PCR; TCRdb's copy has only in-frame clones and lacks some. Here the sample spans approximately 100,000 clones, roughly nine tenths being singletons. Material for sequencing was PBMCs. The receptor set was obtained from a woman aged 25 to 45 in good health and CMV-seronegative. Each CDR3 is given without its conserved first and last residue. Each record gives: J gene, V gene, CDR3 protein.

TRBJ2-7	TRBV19	ASSTGAGEQY
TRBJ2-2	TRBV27	ASRQTGHTGELF
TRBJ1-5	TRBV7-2	ASSLDGSQPQH
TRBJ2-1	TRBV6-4	ASSEGRGLLNEQF
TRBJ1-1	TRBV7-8	ASSLVQGANTEAF
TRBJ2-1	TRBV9	ASSRQGTEQF
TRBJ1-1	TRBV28	ASSLDSRVVNTEAF
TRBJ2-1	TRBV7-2	ASSPQNNEQF
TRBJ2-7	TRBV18	ASAGRGNEQY
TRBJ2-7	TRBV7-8	ASSLGGAPHEQY
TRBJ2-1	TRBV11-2	ASRIAGAGYNEQF
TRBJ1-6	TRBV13	ASSSLDRVDSPLH
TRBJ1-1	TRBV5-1	ASSPGRGADTEAF
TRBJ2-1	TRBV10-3	AISESRNQRNEQF
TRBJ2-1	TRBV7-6	ASSPIAGNEQF
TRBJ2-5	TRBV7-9	ASSLRRTGGETQY
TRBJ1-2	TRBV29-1	SSRGDYGYT
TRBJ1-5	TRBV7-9	ASSLTENQPQH
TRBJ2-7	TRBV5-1	ASSLAVRQETYEQY
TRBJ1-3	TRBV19	ASNPGRNTIY
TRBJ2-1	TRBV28	ASSHLGDTPYNEQF
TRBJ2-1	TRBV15	ATSRQGIAQF
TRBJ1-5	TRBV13	ASSLRRGGSQPQH
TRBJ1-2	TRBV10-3	AISGGQGIYT
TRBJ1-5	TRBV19	ASIRTGPGRNQPQH
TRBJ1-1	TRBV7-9	ASSGGQASMNTEAF
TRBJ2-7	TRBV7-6	ASSLGTGGKLDEQY
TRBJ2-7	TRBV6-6	ASTPSSGALWQY
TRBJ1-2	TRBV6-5	ASSSWDRGYYGYT
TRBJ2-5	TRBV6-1	ASSEQDQETQY
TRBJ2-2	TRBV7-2	ASSFGTGRNTGELF
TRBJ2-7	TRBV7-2	ASSQDRGTHEQY
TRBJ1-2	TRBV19	ASLQNYGYT